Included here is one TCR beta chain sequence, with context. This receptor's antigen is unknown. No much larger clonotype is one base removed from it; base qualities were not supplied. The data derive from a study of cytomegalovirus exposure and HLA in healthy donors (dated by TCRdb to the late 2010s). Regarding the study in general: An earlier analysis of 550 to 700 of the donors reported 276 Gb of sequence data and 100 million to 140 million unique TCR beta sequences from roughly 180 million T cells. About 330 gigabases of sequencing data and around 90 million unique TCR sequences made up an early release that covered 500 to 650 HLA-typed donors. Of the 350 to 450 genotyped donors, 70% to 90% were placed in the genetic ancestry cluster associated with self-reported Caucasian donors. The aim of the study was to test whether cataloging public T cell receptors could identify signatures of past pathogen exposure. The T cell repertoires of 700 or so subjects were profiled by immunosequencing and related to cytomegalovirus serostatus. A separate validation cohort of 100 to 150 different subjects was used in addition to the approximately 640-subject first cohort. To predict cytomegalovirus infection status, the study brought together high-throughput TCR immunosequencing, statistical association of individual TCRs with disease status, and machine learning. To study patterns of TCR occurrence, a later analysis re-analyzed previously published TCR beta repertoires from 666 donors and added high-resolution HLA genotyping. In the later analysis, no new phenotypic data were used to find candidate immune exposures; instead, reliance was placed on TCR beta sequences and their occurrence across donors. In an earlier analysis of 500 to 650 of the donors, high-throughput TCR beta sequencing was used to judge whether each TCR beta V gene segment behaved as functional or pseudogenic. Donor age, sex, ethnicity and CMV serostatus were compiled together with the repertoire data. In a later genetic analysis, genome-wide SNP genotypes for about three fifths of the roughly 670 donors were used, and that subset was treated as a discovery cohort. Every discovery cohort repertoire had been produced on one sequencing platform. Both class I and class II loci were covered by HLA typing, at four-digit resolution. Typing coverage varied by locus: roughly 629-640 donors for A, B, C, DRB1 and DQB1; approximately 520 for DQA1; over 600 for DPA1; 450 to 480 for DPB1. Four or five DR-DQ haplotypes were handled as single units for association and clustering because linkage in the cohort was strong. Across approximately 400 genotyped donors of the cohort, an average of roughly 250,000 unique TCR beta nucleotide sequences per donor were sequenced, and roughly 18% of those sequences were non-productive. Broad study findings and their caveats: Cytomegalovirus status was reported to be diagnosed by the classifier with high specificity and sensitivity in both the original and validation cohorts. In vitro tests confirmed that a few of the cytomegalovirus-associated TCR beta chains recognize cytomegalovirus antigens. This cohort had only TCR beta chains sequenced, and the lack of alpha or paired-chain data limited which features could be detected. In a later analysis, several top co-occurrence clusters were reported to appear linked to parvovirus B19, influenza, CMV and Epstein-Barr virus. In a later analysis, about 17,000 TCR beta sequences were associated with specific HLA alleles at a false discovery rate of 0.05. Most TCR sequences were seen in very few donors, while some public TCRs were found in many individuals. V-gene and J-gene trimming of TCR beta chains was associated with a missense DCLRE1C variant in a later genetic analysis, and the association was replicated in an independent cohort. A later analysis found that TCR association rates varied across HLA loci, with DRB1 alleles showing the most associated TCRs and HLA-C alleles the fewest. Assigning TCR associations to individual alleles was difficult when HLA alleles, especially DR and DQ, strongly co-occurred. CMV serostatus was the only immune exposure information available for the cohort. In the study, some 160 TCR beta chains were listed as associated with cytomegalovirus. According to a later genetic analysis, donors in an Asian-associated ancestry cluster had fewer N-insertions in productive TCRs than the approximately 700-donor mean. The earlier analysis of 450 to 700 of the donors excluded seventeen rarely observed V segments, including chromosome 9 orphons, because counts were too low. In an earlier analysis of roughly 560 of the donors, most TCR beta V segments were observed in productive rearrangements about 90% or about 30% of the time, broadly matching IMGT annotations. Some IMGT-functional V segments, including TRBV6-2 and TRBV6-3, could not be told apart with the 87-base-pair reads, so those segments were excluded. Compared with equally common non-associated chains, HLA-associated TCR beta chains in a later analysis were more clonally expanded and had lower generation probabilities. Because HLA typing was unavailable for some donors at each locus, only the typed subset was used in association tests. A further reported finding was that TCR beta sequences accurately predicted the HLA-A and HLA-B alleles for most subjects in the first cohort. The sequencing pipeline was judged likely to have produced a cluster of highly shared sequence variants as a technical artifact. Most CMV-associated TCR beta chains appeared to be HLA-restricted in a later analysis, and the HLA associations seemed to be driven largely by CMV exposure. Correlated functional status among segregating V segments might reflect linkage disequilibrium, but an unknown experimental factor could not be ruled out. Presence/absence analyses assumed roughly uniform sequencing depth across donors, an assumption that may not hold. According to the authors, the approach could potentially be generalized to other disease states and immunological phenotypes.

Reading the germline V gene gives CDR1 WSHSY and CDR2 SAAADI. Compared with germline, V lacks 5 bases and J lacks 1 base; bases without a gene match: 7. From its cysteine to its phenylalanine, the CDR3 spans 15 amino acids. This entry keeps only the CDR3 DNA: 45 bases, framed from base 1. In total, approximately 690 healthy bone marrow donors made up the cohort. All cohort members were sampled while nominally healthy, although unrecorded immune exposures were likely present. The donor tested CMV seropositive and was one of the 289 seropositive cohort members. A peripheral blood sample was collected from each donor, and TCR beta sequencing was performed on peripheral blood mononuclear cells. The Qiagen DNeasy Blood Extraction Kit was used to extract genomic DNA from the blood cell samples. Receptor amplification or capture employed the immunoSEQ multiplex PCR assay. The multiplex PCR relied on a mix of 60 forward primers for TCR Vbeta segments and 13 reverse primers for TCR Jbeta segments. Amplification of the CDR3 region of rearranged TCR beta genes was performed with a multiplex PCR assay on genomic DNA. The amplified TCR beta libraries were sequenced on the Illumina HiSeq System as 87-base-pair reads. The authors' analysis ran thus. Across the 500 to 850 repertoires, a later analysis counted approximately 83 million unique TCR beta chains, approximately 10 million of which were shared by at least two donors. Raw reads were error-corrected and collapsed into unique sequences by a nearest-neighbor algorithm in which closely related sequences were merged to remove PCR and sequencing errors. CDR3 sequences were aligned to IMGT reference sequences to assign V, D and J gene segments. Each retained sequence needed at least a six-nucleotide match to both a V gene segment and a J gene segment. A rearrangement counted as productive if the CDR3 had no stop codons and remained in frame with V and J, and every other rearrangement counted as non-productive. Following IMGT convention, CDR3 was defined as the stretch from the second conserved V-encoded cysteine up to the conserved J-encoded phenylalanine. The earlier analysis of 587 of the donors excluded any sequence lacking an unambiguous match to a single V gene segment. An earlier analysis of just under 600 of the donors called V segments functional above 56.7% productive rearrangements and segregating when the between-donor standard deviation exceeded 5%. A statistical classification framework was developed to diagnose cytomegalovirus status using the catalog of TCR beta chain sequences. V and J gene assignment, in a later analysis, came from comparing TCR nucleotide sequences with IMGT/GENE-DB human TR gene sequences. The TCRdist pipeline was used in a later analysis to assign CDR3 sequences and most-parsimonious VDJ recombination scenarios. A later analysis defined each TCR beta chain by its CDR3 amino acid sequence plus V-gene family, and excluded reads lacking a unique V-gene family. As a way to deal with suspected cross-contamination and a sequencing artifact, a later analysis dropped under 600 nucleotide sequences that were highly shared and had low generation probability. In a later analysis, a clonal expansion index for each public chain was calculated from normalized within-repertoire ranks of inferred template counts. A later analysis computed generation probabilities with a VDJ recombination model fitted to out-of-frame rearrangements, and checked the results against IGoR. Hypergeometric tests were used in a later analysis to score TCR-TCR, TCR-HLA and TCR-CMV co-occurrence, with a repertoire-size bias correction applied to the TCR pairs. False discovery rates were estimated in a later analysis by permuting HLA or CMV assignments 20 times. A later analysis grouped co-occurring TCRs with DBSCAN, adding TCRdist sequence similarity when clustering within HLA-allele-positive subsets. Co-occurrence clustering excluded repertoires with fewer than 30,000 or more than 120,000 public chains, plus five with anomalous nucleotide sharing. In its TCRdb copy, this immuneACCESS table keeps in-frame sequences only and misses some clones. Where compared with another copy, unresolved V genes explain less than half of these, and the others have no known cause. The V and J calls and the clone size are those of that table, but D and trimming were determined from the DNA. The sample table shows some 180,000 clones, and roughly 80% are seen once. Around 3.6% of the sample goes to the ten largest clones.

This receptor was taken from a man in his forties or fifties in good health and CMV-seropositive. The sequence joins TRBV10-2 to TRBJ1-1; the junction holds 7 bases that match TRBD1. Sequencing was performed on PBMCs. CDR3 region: CASSKETGWNTEAFF. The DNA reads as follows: TGCGCCAGCAGTAAGGAGACAGGGTGGAACACTGAAGCTTTCTTT.